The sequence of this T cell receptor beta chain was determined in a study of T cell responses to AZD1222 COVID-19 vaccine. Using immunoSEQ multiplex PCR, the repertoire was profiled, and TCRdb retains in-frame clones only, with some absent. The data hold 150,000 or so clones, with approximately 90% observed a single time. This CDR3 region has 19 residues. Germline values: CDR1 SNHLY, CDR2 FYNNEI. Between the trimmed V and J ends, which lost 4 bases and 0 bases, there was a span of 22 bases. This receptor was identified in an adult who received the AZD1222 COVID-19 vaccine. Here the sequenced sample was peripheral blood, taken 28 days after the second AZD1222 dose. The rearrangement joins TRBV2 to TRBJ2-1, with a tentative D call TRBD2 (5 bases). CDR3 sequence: CASSVSAWLAESSYNEQFF. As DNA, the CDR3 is TGTGCCAGCAGTGTTTCCGCTTGGCTAGCCGAGAGCTCCTACAATGAGCAGTTCTTC.